This TCR beta chain stems from a study of blood T cell repertoires in COVID-19. In the original workflow: Cell counts per sample came from amplifying reference gene primers. The protocol was immunoSEQ multiplex PCR, while the TCRdb copy is restricted to in-frame clones and leaves out a portion. Clone size and V and J calls were adopted from that table, with D and trimming inferred from the DNA. This table holds hundreds of thousands of clones, 88% found once. This CDR3 region has 16 residues. The germline CDR1 and CDR2 sequences are LGHNA and YSLEER. V lost 0 bases, J lost 9 bases, and 15 bases lay in between.

This clonotype was sampled from a woman aged 35 to 49 who had recovered from COVID-19. The chain employs TRBV4-3 and TRBJ1-6; a weak D match, TRBD1 (6 bases). The specimen sequenced was peripheral blood. The CDR3: CASSQDLPGVGSPLHF. The CDR3 region has the DNA TGCGCCAGCAGCCAAGATCTTCCAGGGGTAGGTTCACCCCTCCACTTT.